This T cell receptor (beta chain) was profiled in a study of early T cells in non-severe SARS-CoV-2 infection. The wider study: The authors sequenced bulk RNA from unsorted whole blood, leaving chains unpaired.

Study outcomes and limitations: In VDJdb matching, anti-spike CD8 responses were favored while private and CD4 specificities went missing.

cDNA molecules, individually, were tagged with unique molecular identifiers. One entry per CDR3 protein results from TCRdb running MiXCR on the 5' RACE reads. The repertoire holds 60,000 to 90,000 distinct CDR3 sequences, 8.5% to 10% seen once, with approximately 4.8% in the top ten. Trimming pared 5 bases from V and 0 bases from J, leaving 8 bases between. This CDR3 comprises 14 residues. Germline loops: CDR1 SNHLY, CDR2 FYNNEI. This clonotype was observed many times. Its specificity is not known. The clonotype originates from an adult who was a healthcare worker with PCR-confirmed SARS-CoV-2 infection or an uninfected control (not recorded which). The chain combines TRBV2 with TRBJ1-5; the D is unclear. The source material was whole blood. DNA for the CDR3: TGTGCCAGCAGTCTAGACCGTAGCAATCAGCCCCAGCATTTT. Its translation is CASSLDRSNQPQHF.